The sequence of this TCR beta chain was determined in a study of cytomegalovirus exposure and HLA in healthy donors. The germline V gene has CDR1 SEHNR and CDR2 FQNEAQ (reference sequence). The CDR3 has 18 residues. V gave up 3 bases and J gave up 6 bases; unmatched junction bases: 15. PCR involved 60 Vbeta and 13 Jbeta primers. Clones were sequenced by immunoSEQ multiplex PCR, and TCRdb holds only the in-frame ones, with some missing. The sample shows about 98,000 clones, under 85% of them seen only once. The rearrangement uses TRBV7-9 and TRBJ1-5; 9 nucleotides match TRBD1. The sequenced sample consisted of PBMCs. This TCR was sampled from a man in his late teens or twenties in good health and CMV-seropositive. The CDR3: CASSLRQGGQQKGQPQHF. The CDR3 DNA reads TGTGCCAGCAGCTTGAGACAGGGGGGCCAACAAAAAGGTCAGCCCCAGCATTTT.